Listed below are T cell receptor beta chains from one sample, sequenced in a study of control samples from healthy donors and cancer patients. Profiled with immunoSEQ multiplex PCR; TCRdb holds only in-frame clones, not every one. In the table there are under 200,000 clones, 90% to 95% of which are singletons. Sample: blood. These receptors came from a woman aged 40 to 50 in good health. CDR3s include the opening cysteine and the closing phenylalanine or tryptophan. The D gene is left open where the match is weak. Size is omitted from some rows. Given values are once, few, many or a class for expanded clones.

V gene	J gene	D gene	clone size	CDR3 DNA	CDR3 protein
TRBV5-8	TRBJ2-1	NA	NA	TGTGCCAGCAGCCTCACCGGAAATGAGCAGTTCTTC	CASSLTGNEQFF
TRBV4-1	TRBJ1-2	TRBD1	NA	TGCGCCAGCAGCCATCCCGGGACAGCGAATGGCTACACCTTC	CASSHPGTANGYTF
TRBV7-6	TRBJ1-1	TRBD1	NA	TGTGCCAGCAGCGGGAGACAGGGGTCCACTGAAGCTTTCTTT	CASSGRQGSTEAFF
TRBV15	TRBJ2-7	NA	NA	TGTGCCACCAGCAAACTAAATGACCAGGGGTACCTATCCTACGAGCAGTACTTC	CATSKLNDQGYLSYEQYF
TRBV2	TRBJ1-5	TRBD1	NA	TGTGCCAGCAGTTCCCGACAGGGTCGGAACCAGCCCCAGCATTTT	CASSSRQGRNQPQHF
TRBV6-5	TRBJ1-2	NA	NA	TGTGCCAGCAGTTACTCATGGGGGAATGGCTACACCTTC	CASSYSWGNGYTF
TRBV29-1	TRBJ1-1	NA	NA	TGCAGCGCCCTGGGACGGGCGAACACTGAAGCTTTCTTT	CSALGRANTEAFF
TRBV9	TRBJ1-2	NA	NA	TGTGCCAGCAGCGTAGATTCAGGGATTGGTGGCTACACCTTC	CASSVDSGIGGYTF
TRBV5-1	TRBJ1-2	TRBD1	NA	TGCGCCAGCAGCGCTGGACAGGGGCCCTATGGCTACACCTTC	CASSAGQGPYGYTF
TRBV18	TRBJ1-3	TRBD1	NA	TGTGCCAGCTCACCTACCGGGACAGGGGCCCTACCCTCTGGAAACACCATATATTTT	CASSPTGTGALPSGNTIYF
TRBV5-6	TRBJ1-3	NA	once	TGTGCCAGCAGCCAGGACTCCCGAGGAAACACCATATATTTT	CASSQDSRGNTIYF
TRBV12-3/TRBV12-4	TRBJ1-5	NA	NA	TGTGCCAGCAGTCCCACAGGCAATCAGCCCCAGCATTTT	CASSPTGNQPQHF
TRBV27	TRBJ2-4	NA	NA	TGTGCCGGCAGTTTAGATCGGACCTCGTCGAACATTCAGTACTTC	CAGSLDRTSSNIQYF
TRBV5-4	TRBJ2-7	TRBD1	NA	TGTGCCAGCAGAGTCGGACAGGGGGCCGGCGAGCAGTACTTC	CASRVGQGAGEQYF
TRBV19	TRBJ1-1	NA	NA	TGTGCCAGTAGTATAGTACGGGGGGATGAAGCTTTCTTT	CASSIVRGDEAFF
TRBV27	TRBJ2-1	TRBD1	NA	TGTGCCAGCAGTTACGGACAGGGGCTAACCTACAATGAGCAGTTCTTC	CASSYGQGLTYNEQFF
TRBV6-5	TRBJ1-1	NA	NA	TGTGCCAGCAGTTACGACGGACAGCGTGAAGCTTTCTTT	CASSYDGQREAFF
TRBV20-1	TRBJ2-4	NA	NA	TGCAGTGTGAGGTCGGGAGACATTCAGTACTTC	CSVRSGDIQYF
TRBV6-1	TRBJ1-1	NA	NA	TGTGCCAGCAGCCGTAGGGCCATGAACACTGAAGCTTTCTTT	CASSRRAMNTEAFF
TRBV19	TRBJ1-1	TRBD1	NA	TGTACCAGTAATAAAAATACAGGGGGCTACAGGGCTTTCTTT	CTSNKNTGGYRAFF
TRBV7-2	TRBJ2-3	NA	NA	TGTGCCAGCAGCTTAGGTGGCAGAAGCACAGATACGCAGTATTTT	CASSLGGRSTDTQYF
TRBV14	TRBJ2-5	NA	NA	TGTGCCAGCACCCCGGGACTCTTGTTCCCAGAGACCCAGTACTTC	CASTPGLLFPETQYF
TRBV5-1	TRBJ1-4	TRBD1	NA	TGCGCCAGCAGCTTGGCCCCGACAGGGAGCGTACCGTTAAATGAAAAACTGTTTTTT	CASSLAPTGSVPLNEKLFF
TRBV21-1	TRBJ2-7	NA	NA	TGTGCCAGCAGCAACCCGGGACAGGGGATCCCCTACGAGCAGTACTTC	CASSNPGQGIPYEQYF
TRBV10-2	TRBJ2-1	TRBD2	NA	TGCGCCAGCGGAGGGTGGGAGGGCAATGAGCAGTTCTTC	CASGGWEGNEQFF
TRBV10-3	TRBJ1-3	NA	NA	TGTGCCATCAGTAGTCAACCGGGACGGAAATATTTT	CAISSQPGRKYF